This TCR beta chain was sequenced during a study of blood T cell repertoires in COVID-19. The overall study: Material from acute and convalescent COVID-19 was sourced from the United States, Italy and Spain. PBMCs, B-cell-depleted T cells, or T cells were the source of the cDNA or gDNA that made up the material.

As originally analysed: Cell counts per sample came from amplifying reference gene primers. Some clones are missing from TCRdb's copy, which holds only in-frame ones; the method was immunoSEQ multiplex PCR. Clone size and V and J calls were adopted from that table, with D and trimming inferred from the DNA. The sample lists approximately 13,000 clones, 85% to 90% occurring once. CDR1 and CDR2 from the germline V gene are WNHNN and SYGVQD (reference sequence). The CDR3 contains 15 residues. The V and J ends lost 5 bases and 6 bases, in that order; junction bases with no gene match: 12. The chain employs TRBV10-1 and TRBJ1-2; 7 bases line up with TRBD1. The receptor's source is a middle-aged man with active COVID-19. Sequences were obtained from peripheral blood. The CDR3 nucleotides are TGCGCCAGCAGTCAAAACAGGGGAGGCCTGGATGGCTACACCTTC. Protein product: CASSQNRGGLDGYTF.